The 19 T cell receptor beta chains below all came from one sample that was sequenced in a study of regulatory T cells in long-lasting Graves disease. Assembly of TCR beta libraries relied on iRepertoire HTBI primers together with Arm-PCR of CDR3 regions. TCRdb re-called the multiplex PCR reads with MiXCR, one entry per CDR3 protein. The sample contains 450,000 or so distinct CDR3 sequences, approximately 22% of which appear only once. The time point: persistent/refractory GD, antithyroid drugs over 5 years with positive TRAb. Isolated PBMC RNA provided the starting material for the TCR library. The sequencing here drew on peripheral blood mononuclear cells (PBMCs), taken when the disease was refractory, from a patient treated with antithyroid drugs. The receptors originated from a female donor with Graves disease.

In regard to this clonotype: This may come from a read error, since a much larger clone is one base off. The chain links TRBV12-3 or TRBV12-4 to TRBJ1-2, with 11 bases identical to TRBD1. The J segment lost 10 bases and the V segment lost 1 base, leaving 11 bases of the junction unmatched. This CDR3 has 16 residues. The CDR3 here is CASSLVIGQGADDYTF. The CDR3 DNA is TGTGCCAGCAGTTTAGTAATAGGACAGGGGGCTGATGACTACACCTTC.

This chain links TRBV18 with TRBJ2-1, with D possibly called TRBD1 or TRBD2 (5 bases each). Trimming took 3 bases from V and 9 from J, leaving 15 bases between them. CDR1 and CDR2 from the germline V gene are KGHSH and LQKENI. CDR3 length: 14 residues. This chain's CDR3 is CASSPAPSQGEQFF. CDR3 nucleotide sequence: TGTGCCAGCTCACCCGCGCCTAGCCAGGGTGAGCAGTTCTTC.

This clonotype was seen a handful of times. This chain connects TRBV30 to TRBJ1-2; D ambiguous. The CDR3 consists of 11 residues. The germline gives CDR1 GTSNPN, CDR2 SVGIG (reference sequence). V was trimmed by 7 bases and J by 2 bases, leaving 8 bases between them. CDR3 coding DNA: TGTGCCTCGGTTACGAACTATGGCTACACCTTC. Encoded protein: CASVTNYGYTF.

This clonotype was found many times. The chain links TRBV29-1 to TRBJ2-5; 7 bases line up with TRBD1. Germline-derived CDR1 and CDR2 are SQVTM and ANQGSEA. This CDR3 has 13 amino acids. Losses at the gene ends were 7 bases for V and 3 bases for J; bases not matched to a gene: 8. The CDR3 is CSALATGEETQYF. In nucleotides, the CDR3 is TGCAGCGCCCTGGCTACAGGGGAAGAGACCCAGTACTTC. The full variable domain, completed using reference TRBV29-1 and TRBJ2-5, is SAVISQKPSRDICQRGTSLTIQCQVDSQVTMMFWYRQQPGQSLTLIATANQGSEATYESGFVIDKFPISRPNLTFSTLTVSNMSPEDSSIYLCSALATGEETQYFGPGTRLLVL.

For this clonotype: A read error may be the cause here, since a much bigger clone is one base away. This chain links TRBV2 with TRBJ2-2; 7 bases map to TRBD1. Germline V gene lookup returns CDR1 SNHLY and CDR2 FYNNEI. The CDR3 totals 14 residues. The CDR3 region is CASRGTANTEELFF. CDR3 nucleotides: TGTGCCAGCAGAGGGACAGCGAACACCGAGGAGCTGTTTTTT.

This clonotype was seen only a few times. The J gene is TRBJ1-1, the V gene TRBV20-1; 9 nucleotides agree with TRBD1. The germline V gene has CDR1 DFQATT and CDR2 SNEGSKA (reference sequence). The CDR3 loop spans 13 amino acids. The J segment lost 10 bases and the V segment lost 6 bases, leaving 12 bases of the junction unmatched. CDR3 bases: TGCAGTGCCACGGACAGGGGAATTTTCGGAGCTTTCTTT. This translates into CSATDRGIFGAFF.

As concerns this clonotype: This may stem from a read error, because a much larger clone lies one nucleotide away. The conserved phenylalanine or tryptophan normally closing the CDR3 is absent here, so this likely arose from a read error. The chain employs TRBV27 and TRBJ1-4; 10 positions match TRBD1. The junction had 4 bases not matched to a gene; V was cut back by 6 bases and J by 9 bases. Germline V gene sequence: CDR1 MNHEY, CDR2 SMNVEV (reference sequence). This CDR3 has 13 residues. CDR3 region: CASRGQGNKKLFL. CDR3 coding DNA: TGTGCCAGCAGGGGACAGGGGAATAAAAAACTGTTTCTT.

This clonotype was seen many times. This chain connects TRBV2 to TRBJ1-1; D is possibly TRBD1 (6 bases). This CDR3 spans 14 amino acids. V lost 6 bases and J lost 4, with 15 bases in between. Germline values: CDR1 SNHLY, CDR2 FYNNEI. Here the CDR3 DNA reads TGTGCCAGCAGAGAACAGGGTCTTGGCACTGAAGCTTTCTTT. Translating it yields CASREQGLGTEAFF.

This clonotype was observed a few times. V gene TRBV27 combines with J gene TRBJ1-5, with D uncertain. CDR1 is MNHEY, CDR2 SMNVEV, per germline (reference sequence). The CDR3 sequence is 14 residues long. Trimming pared 1 base from V and 6 bases from J, leaving 10 bases between. In DNA form, the CDR3 reads TGTGCCAGCAGTTTATTAATTGGCACTCAGCCCCAGCATTTT. Amino acid sequence: CASSLLIGTQPQHF.

The gene calls are TRBV20-1 and TRBJ2-7; 9 bases are a match to TRBD2. CDR3 length: 15 amino acids. V was clipped by 6 bases and J by 3 bases; unmatched bases: 12. The germline V gene has CDR1 DFQATT and CDR2 SNEGSKA (reference sequence). CDR3 in amino acids: CSALPGASGNYEQYF. The CDR3 nucleotides read TGCAGTGCCTTACCAGGGGCTAGCGGGAACTACGAGCAGTACTTC.

This clonotype was detected a few times. The chain combines TRBV30 with TRBJ2-4; TRBD1 is a possible D gene (6 bases). The CDR3 extends over 14 amino acids. The V gene lost 4 bases and the J gene lost 6 bases, with 16 bases spanning the gap. Germline CDR1 GTSNPN, CDR2 SVGIG (reference sequence). CDR3: CAWNVGQSRNIQYF. The CDR3 region has the DNA TGTGCCTGGAACGTAGGACAGTCCAGAAACATTCAGTACTTC.

As to this clonotype: A clone one base away is much larger, so this may be a read error. The chain links TRBV7-9 to TRBJ2-7; 11 bases match TRBD2. CDR3 size: 14 residues. The V segment lost 5 bases and the J segment 2 bases; nucleotides outside the gene matches: 2. CDR1 is SEHNR and CDR2 is FQNEAQ in the germline V gene (reference sequence). CDR3 amino acids: CASSGTSGTYEQYF. The CDR3 bases are TGTGCCAGCAGCGGGACTAGCGGAACCTACGAGCAGTACTTC.

The chain couples TRBV9 to TRBJ2-2, with D unresolved. Between the trimmed V and J ends, which lost 3 bases and 3 bases, there was a span of 12 bases. The CDR3 extends over 15 amino acids. Germline assignment: CDR1 SGDLS and CDR2 YYNGEE. The CDR3 loop reads CASSARLVDTGELFF. The CDR3 DNA reads TGTGCCAGCAGCGCCCGACTCGTAGACACCGGGGAGCTGTTTTTT.

This sequence joins TRBV5-1 and TRBJ1-1; 7 bases fit TRBD1. CDR3 length equals 13 residues. V gave up 4 bases and J gave up 11 bases; unmatched junction bases: 11. Germline V gives CDR1 SGHRS, CDR2 YFSETQ. In nucleotides, the CDR3 is TGCGCCAGCAGCGGGGACAGATCGAAGGGGGCTTTCTTT. Translated, it gives CASSGDRSKGAFF.

This clonotype was picked up many times. V gene TRBV12-3 or TRBV12-4 combines with J gene TRBJ1-5; perhaps TRBD1 as D (5 bases). The CDR3 has 13 amino acids. V was cut by 6 bases and J by 3 bases, with 9 bases left in between. In DNA form, the CDR3 reads TGTGCCAGCAGCCTGACAGTCAATCAGCCCCAGCATTTT. Translating it yields CASSLTVNQPQHF.

Worth noting for this clonotype: Given a much more abundant clone one base away, this may be a read error. The chain recombines TRBV29-1 with TRBJ2-7, with TRBD2 identical over 10 bases. V lost 7 bases, J lost 6 bases, and 12 bases stayed unmatched. The CDR3 has 14 residues. Germline CDR1 is SQVTM and CDR2 is ANQGSEA. The CDR3 sequence is CSGTAGGGSSEQYF. CDR3 DNA sequence: TGCAGCGGAACAGCGGGAGGGGGTTCGAGCGAGCAGTACTTC.

This clonotype came up a few times. This sequence joins TRBV20-1 and TRBJ1-5; D unclear. Looked up from germline, CDR1 is DFQATT and CDR2 is SNEGSKA (reference sequence). The CDR3 covers 15 residues. V lost 0 bases, J lost 1 base, and 10 bases lay in between. CDR3 sequence (DNA): TGCAGTGCTAGAGATTTGGCAGCCAGCAATCAGCCCCAGCATTTT. It specifies CSARDLAASNQPQHF.

The chain joins TRBV20-1 to TRBJ1-1, with D possibly being TRBD1 (5 bases). CDR3 length equals 14 residues. V was pared by 7 bases and J by 6 bases, with 21 bases between. Per the germline V gene, CDR1 is DFQATT and CDR2 is SNEGSKA (reference sequence). CDR3 in amino acids: CSVRGPGGRAEAFF. The CDR3 bases are TGCAGTGTCAGAGGCCCGGGGGGAAGGGCTGAAGCTTTCTTT.

At least ten counts were recorded for this clonotype. This sequence joins TRBV28 and TRBJ2-4; 8 nucleotides align to TRBD2. Germline trimming cut 3 bases from V and 8 bases from J; bases unmatched to any gene: 12. The CDR3 runs 16 residues. CDR1 and CDR2 from the germline V gene are MDHEN and SYDVKM. CDR3 sequence reads: CASSFDIRAGGDIQYF. The CDR3 DNA follows: TGTGCCAGCAGTTTCGACATCCGGGCCGGGGGGGACATTCAGTACTTC.